The 30 T cell receptor beta chains listed next were all sequenced from one sample in a study of blood T cell repertoires in COVID-19. Libraries were prepared by immunoSEQ multiplex PCR; TCRdb keeps only in-frame clonotypes and omits some of them. This sample yields 70,000 to 95,000 clones, of which 88% are seen a single time; roughly 8.1% belongs to the top ten. Sequences were obtained from peripheral blood. The receptors shown here come from a woman in her seventies with acute or convalescent COVID-19.

This chain links TRBV27 with TRBJ2-7; the D gene is possibly TRBD2 (7 bases). CDR3 length: 18 residues. V gave up 0 bases and J gave up 3 bases, with 21 bases separating them. From germline, CDR1 is MNHEY and CDR2 SMNVEV (reference sequence). DNA of the CDR3: TGTGCCAGCAGTTTATCGGGGGAGGGGGTACGGACCCACTACGAGCAGTACTTC. Amino acids: CASSLSGEGVRTHYEQYF.

The chain recombines TRBV3-1 (or the pseudogene TRBV3-2) with TRBJ2-7; 8 positions agree with TRBD1. The germline CDR1 and CDR2 sequences are LGHDT and YNNKEL (reference sequence). With V trimmed by 3 bases and J by 4 bases, 5 bases remained unmatched. CDR3 length: 14 residues. In DNA form, the CDR3 reads TGTGCCAGCAGCCAGACAGGGGAGTTGTACGAGCAGTACTTC. Protein product: CASSQTGELYEQYF.

The chain has TRBV10-3 and TRBJ1-3; no clear D gene. Trimming cost V 3 bases and J 0 bases, with 9 bases left between them. The CDR3 is 15 residues long. Germline values: CDR1 ENHRY, CDR2 SYGVKD. CDR3 region: CAISDPDFSGNTIYF. CDR3 bases: TGTGCCATCAGTGACCCAGACTTCTCTGGAAACACCATATATTTT.

The CDR3 loop is CASSRDRGRDTQYF. The CDR3 region has the DNA TGTGCCAGCAGCAGGGACAGGGGGCGGGATACGCAGTATTTT. This sequence joins TRBV7-8 and TRBJ2-3, with 12 nucleotides matching TRBD1. Germline CDR1 is SGHVS and CDR2 is FQNEAQ. The junction had 3 bases not matched to a gene; V was cut back by 5 bases and J by 6 bases. The CDR3 sequence is 14 residues long.

The chain couples TRBV4-2 to TRBJ2-1, with TRBD2 matching 10 bases. V trimming: 1 base; J trimming: 3 bases; junction bases outside the gene matches: 6. CDR3 length: 17 amino acids. Germline V gene data show CDR1 as LGHNA and CDR2 as YNFKEQ. The CDR3 nucleotides are TGTGCCAGCAGCCAAGGGGCCGGGACTAGCGTCTACAATGAGCAGTTCTTC. Amino acids: CASSQGAGTSVYNEQFF.

The rearrangement uses TRBV24-1 and TRBJ1-5; D gene uncertain. The CDR3 is made up of 12 amino acids. Deletions cut 6 bases from V and 2 bases from J, with 4 bases between. Germline V gene sequence: CDR1 KGHDR, CDR2 SFDVKD. The CDR3 bases are TGTGCCACCAGTTCCGGCAATCAGCCCCAGCATTTT. Translation gives CATSSGNQPQHF.

J is TRBJ1-1 and V is TRBV9; tentative D call: TRBD1 (5 bases). With 1 base removed from V and 1 base from J, the gap between germline ends came to 11 bases. This CDR3 contains 15 residues. CDR1 and CDR2 (germline): SGDLS, YYNGEE. CDR3 DNA: TGTGCCAGCAGCGTACTTCAGGGTCCGAACACTGAAGCTTTCTTT. Translated, it gives CASSVLQGPNTEAFF.

In this sample, this clone turned up once. The V call is TRBV13, the J call TRBJ1-1, with a possible D match to TRBD1 (5 bases). Trimming took 1 base from V and 4 from J, leaving 7 bases between them. This CDR3 comprises 13 residues. Per germline, CDR1 PRHDT and CDR2 FYEKMQ (reference sequence). Written as DNA, the CDR3 is TGTGCCAGCAGCTTAGTCAGGGCCACTGAAGCTTTCTTT. This translates into CASSLVRATEAFF.

This clone came up once. The chain is built from TRBV6-5 and TRBJ2-1; D unresolved. Germline loops: CDR1 MNHEY, CDR2 SVGAGI. V gave up 5 bases and J gave up 0 bases, with 11 bases separating them. The CDR3 contains 15 residues. The CDR3 DNA is TGTGCCAGCAGTCGACCCCGAGGCTCCTACAATGAGCAGTTCTTC. Encoded protein: CASSRPRGSYNEQFF.

This rearrangement joins TRBV4-1 to TRBJ2-7; D possibly corresponds to TRBD1 (6 bases). Trimming removed 3 bases at V and 1 base at J, with 13 bases between. The germline CDR1 and CDR2 sequences are MGHRA and YSYEKL. The CDR3 runs to 15 residues. CDR3 in DNA: TGCGCCAGCAGCCAGATCAACAGGGCTTCCTACGAGCAGTACTTC. It yields the protein CASSQINRASYEQYF.

A remark on this clone: Other nucleotide sequences in the sample specify the same CDR3. Here the CDR3 DNA reads TGTGCCAGCAGTCGTACTAGCGGGAGCTACGAGCAGTACTTC. Translating it yields CASSRTSGSYEQYF. The chain employs TRBV6-5 and TRBJ2-7; 11 bases line up with TRBD2. This CDR3 spans 14 amino acids. V was clipped by 5 bases and J by 3 bases; unmatched bases: 3. CDR1 and CDR2 (germline): MNHEY, SVGAGI.

The chain has TRBV19 and TRBJ2-7; 14 bases line up with TRBD2. The ends lost 4 bases at V and 4 bases at J; junction bases unmatched: 6. The CDR3 contains 16 residues. Per germline, CDR1 LNHDA and CDR2 SQIVND (reference sequence). CDR3 protein: CASSTSGTSGSYEQYF. DNA of the CDR3: TGTGCCAGTAGTACCTCCGGGACTAGCGGGAGTTACGAGCAGTACTTC.

This clone was seen a single time. The rearrangement joins TRBV5-1 to TRBJ2-7, with 9 bases that match TRBD2. Per germline, CDR1 SGHRS and CDR2 YFSETQ. V trimming: 0 bases; J trimming: 3 bases; junction bases outside the gene matches: 7. The CDR3 runs 16 residues. CDR3 sequence reads: CASSLEPGLALYEQYF. The CDR3 bases are TGCGCCAGCAGCTTGGAACCGGGACTAGCTCTCTACGAGCAGTACTTC.

The genes are TRBV2 and TRBJ1-2; 9 nucleotides align to TRBD1. The germline gives CDR1 SNHLY, CDR2 FYNNEI. The ends lost 10 bases at V and 7 bases at J; junction bases unmatched: 16. The CDR3 has 15 residues. In nucleotides, the CDR3 is TGTGCCAACAATCCGGGACAGGGAGTTGGCGGTGGCTACACCTTC. Protein sequence: CANNPGQGVGGGYTF.

This clone has more than one count but fewer than ten. The chain is built from TRBV19 and TRBJ2-5; D is perhaps TRBD1 (5 bases). Germline values: CDR1 LNHDA, CDR2 SQIVND (reference sequence). The V and J ends lost 0 bases and 6 bases respectively, with 8 bases between them. The CDR3 totals 13 residues. CDR3 in DNA: TGTGCCAGTAGTATAGACGGACAACAGACCCAGTACTTC. The encoded protein is CASSIDGQQTQYF.

J is TRBJ1-5 and V is TRBV9; D gene ambiguous. CDR1 and CDR2 (germline): SGDLS, YYNGEE. V was pared by 4 bases and J by 3 bases, with 14 bases between. CDR3 length: 15 residues. The chain's CDR3 is CASSPGEQNNQPQHF. The CDR3 region has the DNA TGTGCCAGCAGCCCAGGCGAACAGAACAATCAGCCCCAGCATTTT.

The chain carries TRBV20-1 and TRBJ2-7; weak D call: TRBD1 (5 bases). V lost 5 bases to trimming and J lost 4 bases, with 9 bases between them. CDR3 size: 11 residues. CDR1 is DFQATT and CDR2 is SNEGSKA in the germline V gene (reference sequence). The CDR3, as DNA: TGCAGTGCTGTCAGGGTTTACGAGCAGTACTTC. Translation: CSAVRVYEQYF.

The chain employs TRBV6-2 or TRBV6-3 and TRBJ1-1, with D perhaps matching TRBD1 (6 bases). V was pared by 5 bases and J by 5 bases, with 24 bases between. Germline V gene lookup returns CDR1 MNHEY and CDR2 SVGEGT. The CDR3 covers 17 residues. The CDR3 coding sequence is TGTGCCAGCAGTATGACTCGAGGGGGGGGTACTACGACTGAAGCTTTCTTT. Protein sequence: CASSMTRGGGTTTEAFF.

The J gene is TRBJ1-1, the V gene TRBV28; 8 nucleotides agree with TRBD1. The germline gives CDR1 MDHEN, CDR2 SYDVKM. The length of the CDR3 is 14 residues. The V and J ends lost 4 bases and 5 bases, in that order; junction bases with no gene match: 6. Here the CDR3 reads CASSSGQETTEAFF. The CDR3, as DNA: TGTGCCAGCAGTTCGGGACAGGAGACGACTGAAGCTTTCTTT.

In its sample, this clone was seen a few times. The rearrangement joins TRBV11-2 to TRBJ1-2; 8 bases agree with TRBD1. V lost 5 bases, J lost 1 base, and 6 bases stayed unmatched. CDR3 length: 15 residues. From germline, CDR1 is SGHAT and CDR2 FQNNGV. The CDR3, as DNA: TGTGCCAGCAGCCGGGACAGGCAAATTAACTATGGCTACACCTTC. Translating it yields CASSRDRQINYGYTF.

The gene calls are TRBV6-1 and TRBJ2-7, with D possibly TRBD1 on 5 matching bases. This CDR3 comprises 14 residues. V lost 3 bases to trimming and J lost 4 bases, with 13 bases between them. Germline loops: CDR1 MNHNS, CDR2 SASEGT. For the CDR3, the DNA is TGTGCCAGCAGTGATTTAGGGGAAGGATACGAGCAGTACTTC. Translating gives CASSDLGEGYEQYF.

This chain links TRBV7-9 with TRBJ2-7, with 10 bases aligning to TRBD2. V shed 1 base, J shed 5 bases, and the junction held 5 bases outside the gene matches. The length of the CDR3 is 15 residues. Germline assignment: CDR1 SEHNR and CDR2 FQNEAQ (reference sequence). Written as DNA, the CDR3 is TGTGCCAGCAGCTTAGAGTCTAGCGGGAGTCACGAGCAGTACTTC. This sequence encodes CASSLESSGSHEQYF.

The rearrangement joins TRBV5-4 to TRBJ1-2; 12 bases are a match to TRBD1. The V gene end was trimmed by 0 bases and the J gene end by 2 bases; junction bases not matched to a gene: 2. CDR1 and CDR2 from the germline V gene are SGHNT and YYREEE (reference sequence). This CDR3 is built from 16 residues. The CDR3 spells CASSLDGTGGNYGYTF. The CDR3 DNA reads as TGTGCCAGCAGCTTGGATGGGACAGGGGGCAACTATGGCTACACCTTC.

The chain carries TRBV24-1 and TRBJ2-3; D call uncertain. In germline, CDR1 is KGHDR, CDR2 SFDVKD. The CDR3 extends over 13 amino acids. Deletions cut 9 bases from V and 4 bases from J, with 13 bases between. CDR3 loop: CATSRLTADTQYF. CDR3 nucleotide sequence: TGTGCCACCTCAAGACTTACGGCAGATACGCAGTATTTT.

This chain uses TRBV2 with TRBJ1-6; the D is unclear. The CDR3 consists of 15 residues. Trimming left V 10 bases short and J 6 bases short, with 19 bases between. Germline V gene sequence: CDR1 SNHLY, CDR2 FYNNEI. The CDR3 sequence: CATRNGERSNSPLHF. CDR3 bases: TGTGCCACAAGAAACGGGGAGCGAAGTAATTCACCCCTCCACTTT.

V gene TRBV24-1 combines with J gene TRBJ2-1, with D possibly TRBD1 on 7 matching bases. Germline assignment: CDR1 KGHDR and CDR2 SFDVKD. The V end lost 4 bases, the J end lost 6 bases, and 12 bases lay between the germline ends. CDR3 size: 14 residues. CDR3 nucleotides: TGTGCCACCAGTGACAGGGGGGTTCGCAATGAGCAGTTCTTC. This gives the protein CATSDRGVRNEQFF.

This sequence joins TRBV6-5 and TRBJ2-7; tentatively, D is TRBD2 (6 bases). The CDR3 runs 14 residues. Between the trimmed V and J ends, which lost 4 bases and 4 bases, there was a span of 14 bases. From germline, CDR1 is MNHEY and CDR2 SVGAGI. The CDR3 sequence: CASSWASAPYEQYF. The CDR3 DNA follows: TGTGCCAGCAGTTGGGCTAGCGCTCCTTACGAGCAGTACTTC.

The V call is TRBV6-6, the J call TRBJ2-3, with D perhaps matching TRBD2 (5 bases). Germline V gene sequence: CDR1 MNHNY, CDR2 SVGAGI (reference sequence). Between the trimmed V and J ends, which lost 5 bases and 5 bases, there was a span of 26 bases. This CDR3 is built from 18 residues. The chain's CDR3 is CASSPGRGGPAPGDTQYF. The CDR3 nucleotides read TGTGCCAGCAGTCCCGGACGGGGTGGGCCCGCCCCCGGAGATACGCAGTATTTT.

This clone occurred once. This rearrangement joins TRBV5-1 to TRBJ1-5; TRBD1 matches at 8 bases. With 4 bases clipped from V and 0 bases from J, the junction kept 3 bases outside the gene matches. CDR3 size: 15 residues. The germline gives CDR1 SGHRS, CDR2 YFSETQ. The CDR3 coding sequence is TGCGCCAGCAGCGAACAGGGGGATAGCAATCAGCCCCAGCATTTT. The encoded protein is CASSEQGDSNQPQHF.

The CDR3 here is CASSLTLQGETQYF. The CDR3 nucleotides read TGTGCCAGCAGCCTAACTCTCCAGGGAGAGACCCAGTACTTC. The genes are TRBV28 and TRBJ2-5; D is perhaps TRBD1 (5 bases). In germline, CDR1 is MDHEN, CDR2 SYDVKM. Trimming stripped 6 bases from V and 4 bases from J, with 15 bases between. This CDR3 region has 14 residues.